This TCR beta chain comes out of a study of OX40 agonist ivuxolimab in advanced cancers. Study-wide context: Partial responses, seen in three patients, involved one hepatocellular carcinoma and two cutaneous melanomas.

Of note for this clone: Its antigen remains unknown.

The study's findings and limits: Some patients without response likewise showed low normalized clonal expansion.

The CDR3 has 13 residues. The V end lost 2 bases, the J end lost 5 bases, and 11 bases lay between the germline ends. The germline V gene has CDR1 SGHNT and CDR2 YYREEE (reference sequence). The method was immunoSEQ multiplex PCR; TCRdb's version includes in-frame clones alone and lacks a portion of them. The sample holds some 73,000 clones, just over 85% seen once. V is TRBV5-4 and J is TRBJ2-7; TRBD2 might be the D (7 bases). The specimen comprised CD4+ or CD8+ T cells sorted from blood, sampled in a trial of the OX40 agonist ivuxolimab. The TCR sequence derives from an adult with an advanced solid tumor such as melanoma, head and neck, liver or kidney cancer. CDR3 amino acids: CASSFKGGDEQYF. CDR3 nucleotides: TGTGCCAGCAGCTTTAAGGGGGGGGACGAGCAGTACTTC.